These 22 T cell receptor beta chains share one sample of origin, sequenced in a study of a mutant IDH1 vaccine in newly diagnosed glioma. Time point: week 35, safety follow-up. Each dose of the vaccine consisted of 300 ug of mutant IDH1 20-mer peptide, with topical imiquimod. Here immunoSEQ multiplex PCR was the method, and the copy in TCRdb shows in-frame clones only, minus some. Of 41,000 or so clones in the sample, 85% to 90% were seen once. Antigen specificity for these receptors is unknown. The sample here was PBMCs, taken from a glioma patient whose treatment included an IDH1 peptide vaccine. Receptor source: a man in his forties with glioma.

The genes are TRBV14 and TRBJ2-1; 7 bases map to TRBD2. The J segment lost 7 bases and the V segment lost 0 bases, leaving 9 bases of the junction unmatched. Germline CDR1 is SGHDN and CDR2 is FVKESK. The length of the CDR3 is 16 residues. DNA of the CDR3: TGTGCCAGCAGCCAAGAAGGTGGGAGGGTGGGAAATGAGCAGTTCTTC. Translated, it gives CASSQEGGRVGNEQFF. Full variable domain (rest looked up from reference TRBV14 and TRBJ2-1): EAGVTQFPSHSVIEKGQTVTLRCDPISGHDNLYWYRRVMGKEIKFLLHFVKESKQDESGMPNNRFLAERTGGTYSTLKVQPAELEDSGVYFCASSQEGGRVGNEQFFGPGTRLTVL.

The chain employs TRBV5-1 and TRBJ2-7; 10 nucleotides agree with TRBD1. The CDR3 is 13 residues long. Germline V gene data show CDR1 as SGHRS and CDR2 as YFSETQ. V lost 7 bases, J lost 3 bases, and 4 bases stayed unmatched. CDR3 region: CASRWTGGYEQYF. The CDR3, as DNA: TGCGCCAGCCGATGGACAGGGGGCTACGAGCAGTACTTC.

The chain links TRBV10-3 to TRBJ2-1, with D perhaps matching TRBD1 (5 bases). The CDR3 is 17 amino acids. The germline gives CDR1 ENHRY, CDR2 SYGVKD. V lost 4 bases to trimming and J lost 6 bases, with 22 bases between them. The CDR3 DNA follows: TGTGCCATCAGTGCAGCAATAGGGGCAGGGCGGATCAATGAGCAGTTCTTC. This gives the protein CAISAAIGAGRINEQFF.

The chain couples TRBV28 to TRBJ1-6; D gene unclear. Germline CDR1 is MDHEN and CDR2 is SYDVKM. There are 17 residues in the CDR3. The V and J ends lost 6 bases and 8 bases respectively, with 23 bases between them. The CDR3 region is CASRQGRLRHLDSPLHF. The DNA of the CDR3 is TGTGCCAGCAGACAAGGACGTTTAAGACACCTTGATTCACCCCTCCACTTT.

The chain's CDR3 is CASRQGEEKLFF. The CDR3 DNA sequence: TGTGCCAGTAGACAGGGGGAAGAAAAACTGTTTTTT. This chain connects TRBV13 to TRBJ1-4; 9 positions match TRBD1. The ends lost 9 bases at V and 8 bases at J; junction bases unmatched: 4. In germline, CDR1 is PRHDT, CDR2 FYEKMQ (reference sequence). CDR3 length equals 12 residues.

This clone was found once. This chain links TRBV5-6 with TRBJ2-7, with a tentative D call TRBD2 (7 bases). Trimming took 3 bases from V and 2 from J, leaving 18 bases between them. Germline CDR1 is SGHDT and CDR2 is YYEEEE. This CDR3 contains 16 residues. The CDR3: CASSWGLGGAAYEQYV. The CDR3, as DNA: TGTGCCAGCAGCTGGGGTTTAGGGGGGGCCGCCTACGAGCAGTACGTC.

The rearrangement links TRBV2 to TRBJ2-1; 10 nucleotides match TRBD1. Germline CDR1 SNHLY, CDR2 FYNNEI. The CDR3 is made up of 16 amino acids. After removal of 6 bases from V and 4 bases from J, the junction contained 9 bases not matched to a gene. CDR3 DNA sequence: TGTGCCAGCAGCCGAGTAGCGGGACAGGGGTACAATGAGCAGTTCTTC. This codes for CASSRVAGQGYNEQFF.

The genes are TRBV4-1 and TRBJ2-2; 12 bases match TRBD2. The CDR3 is 21 amino acids. Germline V gene lookup returns CDR1 MGHRA and CDR2 YSYEKL. V shed 4 bases, J shed 3 bases, and the junction held 18 bases outside the gene matches. The CDR3 region has the DNA TGCGCCAGCAGCCCTGGACAGGCGGCTAGCGGGAGGGCCCGGGACACCGGGGAGCTGTTTTTT. It yields the protein CASSPGQAASGRARDTGELFF.

V and J are TRBV5-4 and TRBJ2-3, with D possibly matching TRBD1 (6 bases). Between the trimmed V and J ends, which lost 4 bases and 5 bases, there was a span of 11 bases. The CDR3 covers 13 residues. CDR1 and CDR2 (germline): SGHNT, YYREEE (reference sequence). The CDR3 bases are TGTGCCAGCAGCCTGACAGGCGTAGATACGCAGTATTTT. The encoded protein is CASSLTGVDTQYF. The whole variable domain, remainder taken from reference TRBV5-4 and TRBJ2-3, is ETGVTQSPTHLIKTRGQQVTLRCSSQSGHNTVSWYQQALGQGPQFIFQYYREEENGRGNFPPRFSGLQFPNYSSELNVNALELDDSALYLCASSLTGVDTQYFGPGTRLTVL.

The rearrangement uses TRBV6-6 and TRBJ2-1; D is perhaps TRBD1 or TRBD2 (6 bases each). This CDR3 spans 16 amino acids. Between the trimmed V and J ends, which lost 2 bases and 8 bases, there was a span of 19 bases. Per germline, CDR1 MNHNY and CDR2 SVGAGI (reference sequence). In nucleotides, the CDR3 is TGTGCCAGCAGTTACGGAAGGGGGGTCCTTCCGGATGAGCAGTTCTTC. Translation: CASSYGRGVLPDEQFF.

J is TRBJ1-5 and V is TRBV19; 9 bases agree with TRBD1. The junction had 8 bases not matched to a gene; V was cut back by 4 bases and J by 1 base. The CDR3 runs 17 residues. Germline CDR1 LNHDA, CDR2 SQIVND (reference sequence). This chain's CDR3 is CASSKSGTGMSNQPQHF. CDR3 nucleotide sequence: TGTGCCAGTAGTAAATCCGGGACAGGGATGAGCAATCAGCCCCAGCATTTT.

This clone is a singleton in its sample. CDR3 in DNA: TGCAGCGTTGAAGAGGGGGGCTACGAGCAGTACTTC. This sequence encodes CSVEEGGYEQYF. The gene calls are TRBV29-1 and TRBJ2-5, with a weak D call TRBD2 (6 bases). Gene TRBJ2-7 matches the end of the DNA better, so the J call may be wrong. This CDR3 comprises 12 residues. Germline values: CDR1 SQVTM, CDR2 ANQGSEA.

The chain employs TRBV4-1 and TRBJ2-2, with 12 bases lining up with TRBD2. CDR1 and CDR2 (germline): MGHRA, YSYEKL. V lost 0 bases and J lost 0; bases outside the gene matches: 2. There are 18 residues in the CDR3. CDR3 region: CASSQELAGGTNTGELFF. The DNA of the CDR3 is TGCGCCAGCAGCCAAGAGCTAGCGGGGGGGACGAACACCGGGGAGCTGTTTTTT.

This chain joins TRBV27 and TRBJ1-1; weak D call: TRBD1 (6 bases). The CDR3 loop spans 13 amino acids. The germline V and J ends were trimmed by 5 bases and 7 bases, with 14 bases remaining between them. CDR1 and CDR2 from the germline V gene are MNHEY and SMNVEV (reference sequence). CDR3 loop: CASSVTGSSEAFF. CDR3 coding DNA: TGTGCCAGCAGTGTTACAGGGAGCAGTGAAGCTTTCTTT.

The V gene is TRBV29-1, the J gene TRBJ2-5; the match to TRBD1 covers 9 bases. Trimming removed 3 bases from V and 8 bases from J; junction bases left unmatched: 7. The CDR3 consists of 13 residues. Germline lookup yields CDR1 SQVTM and CDR2 ANQGSEA. The CDR3 DNA reads TGCAGCGTTGAGCAACCGACAGGGGGTACCCAGTACTTC. This codes for CSVEQPTGGTQYF. The variable domain in full, completed from reference TRBV29-1 and TRBJ2-5, reads SAVISQKPSRDICQRGTSLTIQCQVDSQVTMMFWYRQQPGQSLTLIATANQGSEATYESGFVIDKFPISRPNLTFSTLTVSNMSPEDSSIYLCSVEQPTGGTQYFGPGTRLLVL.

The chain couples TRBV7-2 to TRBJ2-1, with unresolved D. The CDR3 covers 15 residues. Trimming left V 5 bases short and J 1 base short, with 12 bases between. Germline values: CDR1 SGHTA, CDR2 FQGNSA. The CDR3 region is CASSPITGSYNEQFF. The CDR3 DNA is TGTGCCAGCAGCCCAATTACCGGATCCTACAATGAGCAGTTCTTC.

The chain joins TRBV28 to TRBJ2-7; 7 bases are a match to TRBD1. J lost 7 bases, V lost 5 bases, and 11 bases had no gene match. CDR3 length: 14 amino acids. Germline values: CDR1 MDHEN, CDR2 SYDVKM. CDR3: CASSRTGRQGEQYV. The CDR3 DNA sequence: TGTGCCAGCAGTCGTACGGGCCGACAGGGTGAGCAGTACGTC.

CDR3 in amino acids: CASSGQGAITEAFF. CDR3 nucleotides: TGTGCCAGCAGCGGACAGGGGGCGATCACTGAAGCTTTCTTT. This sequence joins TRBV7-9 and TRBJ1-1; 11 nucleotides line up with TRBD1. Trimming cost V 5 bases and J 4 bases; bases outside gene matches: 3. Germline-derived CDR1 and CDR2 are SEHNR and FQNEAQ (reference sequence). CDR3 length: 14 residues.

This clone appeared a single time. The chain couples TRBV6-1 to TRBJ2-7; TRBD1 agrees at 8 bases. Germline V gives CDR1 MNHNS, CDR2 SASEGT. V trimming: 5 bases; J trimming: 7 bases; junction bases outside the gene matches: 13. This CDR3 has 15 residues. The CDR3, as DNA: TGTGCCAGCAGTAACCGGGATTTTACAGGGGGGGAGCAGTACGTC. Its translation: CASSNRDFTGGEQYV.

This chain connects TRBV5-1 to TRBJ2-7, with no clear D. The CDR3 totals 14 residues. The germline V gene encodes CDR1 SGHRS and CDR2 YFSETQ. The ends were cut back, 4 bases at V and 1 base at J, with 12 bases in the middle. The CDR3 is CASSPEVGSYEQYF. For the CDR3, the DNA is TGCGCCAGCAGCCCCGAGGTGGGGTCCTACGAGCAGTACTTC.

The chain joins TRBV5-4 to TRBJ2-1; 13 bases map to TRBD2. Germline CDR1 reads SGHNT; CDR2 reads YYREEE (reference sequence). CDR3 size: 19 residues. V was pared by 2 bases and J by 0 bases, with 8 bases of the junction left unmatched. CDR3 protein: CASSFNLGLAGSSYNEQFF. The CDR3 bases are TGTGCCAGCAGCTTCAACCTGGGACTAGCGGGGAGCTCCTACAATGAGCAGTTCTTC.

The chain carries TRBV6-5 and TRBJ1-2, with D tentatively TRBD1 (5 bases). The CDR3 covers 14 residues. Germline assignment: CDR1 MNHEY and CDR2 SVGAGI. V lost 0 bases, J lost 7 bases, and 12 bases lay in between. The CDR3, as DNA: TGTGCCAGCAGTTACTCGGGACTTAGGGTTGGCTACACCTTC. Translated: CASSYSGLRVGYTF.